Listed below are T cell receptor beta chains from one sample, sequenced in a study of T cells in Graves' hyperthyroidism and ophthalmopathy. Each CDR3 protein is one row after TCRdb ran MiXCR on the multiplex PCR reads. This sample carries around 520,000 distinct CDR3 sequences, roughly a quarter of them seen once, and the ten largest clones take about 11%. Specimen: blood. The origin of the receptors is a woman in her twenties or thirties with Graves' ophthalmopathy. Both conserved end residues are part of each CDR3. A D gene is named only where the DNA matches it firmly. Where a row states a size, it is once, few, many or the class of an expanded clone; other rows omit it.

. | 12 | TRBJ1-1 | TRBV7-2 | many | CASSSREEKAFF | TGTGCCAGCAGCTCCAGGGAGGAAAAAGCTTTCTTT
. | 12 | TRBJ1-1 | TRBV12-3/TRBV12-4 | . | CASSLDMTEAFF | TGTGCCAGCAGTTTGGACATGACTGAAGCTTTCTTT
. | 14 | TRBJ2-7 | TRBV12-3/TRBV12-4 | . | CASSGGPSSYEQYF | TGTGCCAGCAGTGGAGGACCTAGCTCCTACGAGCAGTACTTC
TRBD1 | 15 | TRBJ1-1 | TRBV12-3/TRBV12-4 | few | CASSTRTGPGTEAFF | TGTGCCAGCAGTACCCGGACAGGCCCGGGGACTGAAGCTTTCTTT
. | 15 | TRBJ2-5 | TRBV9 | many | CASSVGPLMGETQYF | TGTGCCAGCAGCGTAGGTCCCCTTATGGGGGAGACCCAGTACTTC
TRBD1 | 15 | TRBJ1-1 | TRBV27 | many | CASIAGQSSGTEAFF | TGTGCCAGCATCGCGGGACAGTCGAGTGGGACTGAAGCTTTCTTT
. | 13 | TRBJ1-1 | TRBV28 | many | CASSLSDYTEAFF | TGTGCCAGCAGTTTGTCAGATTACACTGAAGCTTTCTTT
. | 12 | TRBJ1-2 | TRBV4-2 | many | CASSVDLYGYTF | TGTGCCAGCAGCGTGGACCTCTATGGCTACACCTTC
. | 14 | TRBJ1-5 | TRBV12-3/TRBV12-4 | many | CASSFEGNGQPQHF | TGTGCCAGCAGTTTCGAGGGGAACGGGCAGCCCCAGCATTTT
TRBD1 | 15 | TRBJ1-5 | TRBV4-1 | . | CASSQTGTVGQPQHF | TGCGCCAGCAGCCAAACAGGGACAGTCGGGCAGCCCCAGCATTTT
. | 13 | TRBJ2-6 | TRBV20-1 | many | CSAKNSGANVLTF | TGCAGTGCTAAAAACTCTGGGGCCAACGTCCTGACTTTC
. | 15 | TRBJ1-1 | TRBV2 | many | CASNWGRRSATEAFF | TGTGCCAGCAATTGGGGCCGACGGAGTGCCACTGAAGCTTTCTTT
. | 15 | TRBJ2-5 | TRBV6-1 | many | CASSEDLAGRKTQYF | TGTGCCAGCAGTGAAGACTTGGCGGGTCGAAAGACCCAGTACTTC
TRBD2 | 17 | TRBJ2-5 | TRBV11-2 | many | CASSGGLAGVIGETQYF | TGTGCCAGCAGCGGGGGACTAGCGGGGGTGATAGGAGAGACCCAGTACTTC
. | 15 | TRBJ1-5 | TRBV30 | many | CAWKVSGAQKGAQHF | TGTGCCTGGAAGGTGTCCGGGGCCCAAAAGGGGGCCCAGCATTTT
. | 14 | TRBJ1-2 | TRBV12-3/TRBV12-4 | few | CASTPTGGGEGYTF | TGTGCCAGCACCCCGACAGGAGGAGGCGAGGGCTACACCTTC
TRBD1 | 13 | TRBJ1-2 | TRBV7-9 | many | CASSSGTVDGYTF | TGTGCCAGCAGCTCCGGGACAGTAGATGGCTACACCTTC
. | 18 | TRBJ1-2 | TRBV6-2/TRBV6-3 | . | CASSSWTERRSSNYGYTF | TGTGCCAGCAGTTCTTGGACAGAAAGAAGATCCTCTAACTATGGCTACACCTTC
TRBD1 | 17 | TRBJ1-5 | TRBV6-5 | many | CASSSYRDRGRSQPQHF | TGTGCCAGCAGTTCCTACCGGGACAGGGGGCGGTCCCAGCCCCAGCATTTT